This T cell receptor (beta chain) stems from a study of shared clonotypes between healthy human individuals. The authors loaded 150 to 250 ng DNA, around 32,000 T cell genomes, into sorted-subset replicate PCRs. Assay used: immunoSEQ multiplex PCR; TCRdb lists only in-frame clones, some missing. The table lists 450,000 to 700,000 clones, just under 97% of them singletons. Trimming pared 0 bases from V and 5 bases from J, leaving 6 bases between. Germline CDR1 SGHDT, CDR2 YYEEEE. This CDR3 region has 13 residues. Terminally differentiated effector memory CD45RA+ cells were left out of the naive CD8 fraction, which was CD45RO-negative and positively selected for CCR7. Study-wide results and limits: Among the subsets, naive ones generally showed larger estimated richness than memory ones.

About this clone itself: Antigen unknown. Other DNA sequences from this sample encode an identical CDR3 as well.

The sequenced sample consisted of naive CD8+ T cells sorted from blood. V gene TRBV5-6 combines with J gene TRBJ1-5; no firm D call. The sequence was collected from a woman aged 25 to 39 in good health. This CDR3 is CASSLGGHQPQHF. In nucleotides, the CDR3 is TGTGCCAGCAGCTTGGGCGGGCATCAGCCCCAGCATTTT.